These T cell receptor beta chains were read from a single sample in a study of blood T cell repertoires in COVID-19. TCRdb's table, derived via immunoSEQ multiplex PCR, lists solely in-frame clones and lacks some. The sample shows hundreds of thousands of clones, roughly 82% of them seen only once. Sequenced material: PBMCs or T cells enriched from blood (not recorded which). These receptors were collected from a woman in her 50s who had recovered from COVID-19. Both conserved end residues are part of each CDR3.

j_call v_call cdr3_aa
TRBJ1-4 TRBV4-3 CASSQEYREGEKLFF
TRBJ2-3 TRBV7-2 CASSKLPGGPQDTQYF
TRBJ1-2 TRBV4-1 CASSQIHAREGGYTF
TRBJ2-2 TRBV6-5 CASSPRTSGRWELFF
TRBJ1-1 TRBV4-1 CASSQGDRPNTEAFF
TRBJ1-2 TRBV12-3/TRBV12-4 CASSWRDRGGYTF
TRBJ1-1 TRBV7-2 CASGSQGRTKNTEAFF
TRBJ2-6 TRBV6-2/TRBV6-3 CASSYFRGSGANVLTF
TRBJ1-5 TRBV15 CATSRGGGGDQSQHF
TRBJ1-4 TRBV6-6 CASSRHVDRGRTNEKLFF
TRBJ1-5 TRBV15 CATSRRDSFQPQHF
TRBJ2-7 TRBV28 CASSPPTTGGDDEQYF
TRBJ1-6 TRBV7-2 CASSLGRTVRDSPLHF
TRBJ2-3 TRBV5-1 CASSIGQPGTDTQYF
TRBJ2-7 TRBV9 CAGSPQPGSYEQYF
TRBJ2-5 TRBV18 CASSPQLGTEETQYF
TRBJ1-2 TRBV11-1 CASSSTGNYGYTF
TRBJ2-1 TRBV28 CASSSRLAGGLEQFF
TRBJ1-2 TRBV5-1 CASSLASGLTGRGKAYGYTF
TRBJ2-1 TRBV7-7 CASSLGGREKQFF
TRBJ1-4 TRBV6-5 CASSMTGGVKEKLFF
TRBJ2-1 TRBV5-8 CASRGLAGGNEQFF